A single sample gave rise to the 2 T cell receptor beta chains below, sequenced in a study of CD8+CD57+ T cells in acquired aplastic anemia. Genomic DNA templated the TCR beta VDJ and CDR3 profiling. TCRdb re-called the reads through MiXCR, storing one row per CDR3 protein. This sample has 200,000 to 250,000 distinct CDR3 sequences, with over 60% found just once. The sample taken for sequencing was sorted CD4+, CD8+, or CD8+CD57+ T cells (not recorded which) from PBMCs. These receptors were collected from a human donor in good health.

This clonotype appeared many times. V and J are TRBV7-3 and TRBJ2-2; 9 nucleotides line up with TRBD2. The germline V gene encodes CDR1 SGHTA and CDR2 FQGTGA. V lost 5 bases to trimming and J lost 7 bases; unmatched junction nucleotides: 8. CDR3 length equals 15 residues. Here the CDR3 reads CASSPGTSSVGELFF. CDR3 coding DNA: TGTGCCAGCAGCCCCGGGACTAGCAGTGTCGGGGAGCTGTTTTTT. Together with reference TRBV7-3 and TRBJ2-2, the CDR3 gives the full variable domain: GAGVSQTPSNKVTEKGKYVELRCDPISGHTALYWYRQSLGQGPEFLIYFQGTGAADDSGLPNDRFFAVRPEGSVSTLKIQRTERGDSAVYLCASSPGTSSVGELFFGEGSRLTVL.

The chain employs TRBV20-1 and TRBJ2-5; 9 bases fit TRBD2. The V gene's germline CDR1 is DFQATT and CDR2 SNEGSKA (reference sequence). Losses at the gene ends were 3 bases for V and 5 bases for J; bases not matched to a gene: 10. This CDR3 region has 15 residues. The DNA of the CDR3 is TGCAGTGCTAGGCGGGGGGGTCGCGGGTGGGAGACCCAGTACTTC. It translates to CSARRGGRGWETQYF.